The 31 T cell receptor beta chains below come from one sample, sequenced in a study of cytomegalovirus exposure and HLA in healthy donors. In the PCR, 60 Vbeta and 13 Jbeta primers were used. Produced via immunoSEQ multiplex PCR; TCRdb's table is partial and in-frame only. The data show over 130,000 clones, 60% to 70% seen once. Material for sequencing was PBMCs. Source of these receptors: a woman aged 55-69 years in good health and CMV-seropositive.

The chain couples TRBV27 to TRBJ2-1, with 10 bases that match TRBD2. In germline, CDR1 is MNHEY, CDR2 SMNVEV (reference sequence). V shed 5 bases and J 8 bases; nucleotides not matched to a gene: 6. The CDR3 length is 14 residues. For the CDR3, the DNA is TGTGCCAGCAGTGGGAGCGGGAGGGCTCATGAGCAGTTCTTC. This sequence encodes CASSGSGRAHEQFF.

The J gene is TRBJ2-2, the V gene TRBV14; 9 nucleotides align to TRBD2. This CDR3 region has 19 residues. The germline gives CDR1 SGHDN, CDR2 FVKESK. With V trimmed by 3 bases and J by 1 base, 12 bases remained unmatched. The CDR3 protein is CASSHRLAALTVNTGELFF. The CDR3 coding sequence is TGTGCCAGCAGCCACCGACTAGCGGCCCTCACCGTGAACACCGGGGAGCTGTTTTTT.

This clone showed up just a few times. J is TRBJ2-7 and V is TRBV11-2; possible D gene TRBD1, 6 bases. The germline CDR1 and CDR2 sequences are SGHAT and FQNNGV. The CDR3 covers 18 residues. Trimming shortened V by 5 bases and J by 1 base, and 24 bases separated the two germline ends. This chain's CDR3 is CASSPVLRGKGESYEQYF. DNA of the CDR3: TGTGCCAGCAGCCCCGTTTTAAGGGGTAAGGGGGAGTCCTACGAGCAGTACTTC.

This sequence joins TRBV25-1 and TRBJ1-2, with 7 bases that match TRBD1. Germline CDR1 MGHDK, CDR2 SYGVNS. This CDR3 has 13 amino acids. Losses at the gene ends were 4 bases for V and 6 bases for J; bases not matched to a gene: 5. CDR3 DNA: TGTGCCAGCAGTGGCTTCACAGGGGATGGCTACACCTTC. Translating it yields CASSGFTGDGYTF.

This clone has just a few counts. This chain joins TRBV11-2 and TRBJ1-1; 10 bases are a match to TRBD1. CDR3 size: 14 residues. Germline CDR1 reads SGHAT; CDR2 reads FQNNGV. The J segment lost 0 bases and the V segment lost 6 bases, leaving 1 base of the junction unmatched. The CDR3 region is CASRGQGLNTEAFF. CDR3 coding DNA: TGTGCCAGCAGGGGACAGGGGTTGAACACTGAAGCTTTCTTT.

This clone has just one count. The chain is built from TRBV19 and TRBJ2-1, with 8 bases identical to TRBD2. The V gene's germline CDR1 is LNHDA and CDR2 SQIVND (reference sequence). There are 16 residues in the CDR3. Trimming removed 4 bases from V and 3 bases from J; junction bases left unmatched: 8. CDR3 protein: CASSKLSGTSYNEQFF. For the CDR3, the DNA is TGTGCCAGTAGTAAACTAAGTGGGACTAGCTACAATGAGCAGTTCTTC.

In this sample, this clone turned up once. The chain recombines TRBV5-1 with TRBJ2-7, with 8 bases that match TRBD1. Germline lookup yields CDR1 SGHRS and CDR2 YFSETQ. CDR3 length equals 14 residues. V lost 1 base and J lost 6; bases outside the gene matches: 6. The CDR3 protein is CASSLPGQGIEQYF. CDR3 bases: TGCGCCAGCAGCTTGCCTGGACAGGGTATCGAGCAGTACTTC.

The chain couples TRBV19 to TRBJ1-5; 8 bases match TRBD1. V trimming: 6 bases; J trimming: 1 base; junction bases outside the gene matches: 5. The CDR3 has 15 amino acids. The germline V gene has CDR1 LNHDA and CDR2 SQIVND (reference sequence). CDR3 loop: CASRWTGLSNQPQHF. Here the CDR3 DNA reads TGTGCCAGTAGGTGGACAGGGCTGAGCAATCAGCCCCAGCATTTT.

The V call is TRBV29-1, the J call TRBJ2-1; 9 nucleotides agree with TRBD1. This CDR3 has 13 amino acids. V dropped 4 bases and J dropped 7; count of bases not matched to a gene: 5. In germline, CDR1 is SQVTM, CDR2 ANQGSEA. CDR3 DNA sequence: TGCAGCGTTGGGGGGACAGGGAGGAATGAGCAGTTCTTC. Amino acids: CSVGGTGRNEQFF.

V and J are TRBV13 and TRBJ2-5, with 7 bases fitting TRBD2. The end of the DNA fits TRBJ2-7 better, so the J call may be wrong. Germline V gene data show CDR1 as PRHDT and CDR2 as FYEKMQ (reference sequence). The CDR3 runs to 14 residues. In nucleotides, the CDR3 is TGTGCCAGCAGCTCAACTAGCGCCACCTACGAGCAGTACTTC. Amino acid sequence: CASSSTSATYEQYF.

This clone was detected only a few times. DNA for the CDR3: TGTGCCAGCAGTCCTAGCGGGAGCATCTACGAGCAGTACTTC. This sequence encodes CASSPSGSIYEQYF. The rearrangement uses TRBV28 and TRBJ2-5, with 10 bases aligning to TRBD2. The J call may not be correct, given that the DNA end is closer to TRBJ2-7. This CDR3 contains 14 residues. The germline CDR1 and CDR2 sequences are MDHEN and SYDVKM.

Concerning this clone itself: At the DNA level, this CDR3 is encoded by other sequences in the same sample as well. The chain uses TRBV5-6 and TRBJ1-1, with 8 positions matching TRBD1. This CDR3 is 16 amino acids long. Per the germline V gene, CDR1 is SGHDT and CDR2 is YYEEEE. Trimming removed 2 bases from V and 1 base from J; junction bases left unmatched: 7. This chain's CDR3 is CASSFGTGRGNTEAFF. DNA for the CDR3: TGTGCCAGCAGCTTTGGGACAGGCCGGGGGAACACTGAAGCTTTCTTT. Based on the CDR3 plus reference TRBV5-6 and TRBJ1-1, the full variable domain is DAGVTQSPTHLIKTRGQQVTLRCSPKSGHDTVSWYQQALGQGPQFIFQYYEEEERQRGNFPDRFSGHQFPNYSSELNVNALLLGDSALYLCASSFGTGRGNTEAFFGQGTRLTVV.

V gene TRBV19 combines with J gene TRBJ2-5; D is perhaps TRBD1 (7 bases). In germline, CDR1 is LNHDA, CDR2 SQIVND (reference sequence). Trimming left V 5 bases short and J 1 base short, with 17 bases between. The CDR3 totals 16 residues. Written as DNA, the CDR3 is TGTGCCAGTAGTCTCCGACAGGGAGGTGGCCAAGAGACCCAGTACTTC. Residues: CASSLRQGGGQETQYF.

The J gene is TRBJ1-1, the V gene TRBV6-1, with D perhaps TRBD1 (6 bases). Germline V gene data show CDR1 as MNHNS and CDR2 as SASEGT. V lost 6 bases and J 4 bases, leaving 12 bases between the germline ends. The CDR3 spans 13 residues. CDR3 coding DNA: TGTGCCAGCAGCCTCAGGGGTGCCACTGAAGCTTTCTTT. Translating it yields CASSLRGATEAFF.

As DNA, the CDR3 is TGTGCCAGCAGCCACGGGACAGGGGAGGTCGAGCAGTACTTC. It translates to CASSHGTGEVEQYF. J is TRBJ2-7 and V is TRBV2; 10 bases are shared with TRBD1. V was clipped by 6 bases and J by 6 bases; unmatched bases: 8. Germline CDR1 is SNHLY and CDR2 is FYNNEI. There are 14 residues in the CDR3.

The chain carries TRBV6-4 and TRBJ2-3; 10 bases agree with TRBD2. J gave up 2 bases and V 2 bases, and 1 base lay outside the gene matches. CDR1 and CDR2 (germline): MRHNA, SNTAGT. The CDR3 is 15 amino acids. The chain's CDR3 is CASSDLAGATDTQYF. CDR3 in DNA: TGTGCCAGCAGTGACCTAGCGGGAGCCACAGATACGCAGTATTTT.

The chain has TRBV5-5 and TRBJ1-1; possible D gene TRBD1, 5 bases. Germline V lookup: CDR1 SGHKS, CDR2 YYEKEE (reference sequence). This CDR3 comprises 16 residues. V gave up 4 bases and J gave up 4 bases, with 20 bases separating them. CDR3 protein: CASSIIGGGSATEAFF. The CDR3 DNA reads as TGTGCCAGCAGCATAATCGGCGGGGGGTCGGCCACTGAAGCTTTCTTT.

J is TRBJ2-1 and V is TRBV6-1; TRBD2 matches 16 bases. V lost 1 base to trimming and J lost 0 bases; unmatched junction nucleotides: 3. This CDR3 region has 19 residues. Germline-derived CDR1 and CDR2 are MNHNS and SASEGT. The CDR3 region is CASSEEGLAGGPSYNEQFF. The CDR3, as DNA: TGTGCCAGCAGTGAAGAGGGACTAGCGGGAGGGCCCTCCTACAATGAGCAGTTCTTC.

Concerning this clone: Other nucleotide sequences from this sample produce the same CDR3. The CDR3 protein is CASSLSGNEQYF. The CDR3 DNA sequence: TGTGCCAGCAGTTTGTCGGGGAACGAGCAGTACTTC. V is TRBV28 and J is TRBJ2-7; tentatively, D is TRBD2 (5 bases). CDR3 size: 12 residues. The germline V gene has CDR1 MDHEN and CDR2 SYDVKM. Trimming removed 3 bases at V and 5 bases at J, with 8 bases between.

The V gene is TRBV2, the J gene TRBJ2-5; TRBD2 might be the D (7 bases). The CDR3 is made up of 15 amino acids. Trimming left V 7 bases short and J 4 bases short, with 19 bases between. Germline V CDR1 and CDR2: SNHLY, FYNNEI. The CDR3 nucleotides are TGTGCCAGCAATCTACTAGGGGGGGCTGGAGAGACCCAGTACTTC. This codes for CASNLLGGAGETQYF.

This rearrangement joins TRBV6-5 to TRBJ2-1; the match to TRBD2 covers 8 bases. This CDR3 comprises 16 residues. V shed 0 bases and J 8 bases; nucleotides not matched to a gene: 9. Germline CDR1 MNHEY, CDR2 SVGAGI. CDR3 in amino acids: CASSYSATGGPDEQFF. The CDR3 DNA reads as TGTGCCAGCAGTTACTCCGCTACGGGAGGGCCCGATGAGCAGTTCTTC.

This chain links TRBV27 with TRBJ1-1, with no clear D. The length of the CDR3 is 14 residues. The ends were cut back, 2 bases at V and 1 base at J, with 8 bases in the middle. Germline V CDR1 and CDR2: MNHEY, SMNVEV (reference sequence). CDR3 coding DNA: TGTGCCAGCAGTTTACGGTATGGGAACACTGAAGCTTTCTTT. Residues: CASSLRYGNTEAFF.

The chain recombines TRBV30 with TRBJ1-5, with D unresolved. This CDR3 is 14 amino acids long. With 0 bases removed from V and 4 bases from J, the gap between germline ends came to 10 bases. Germline lookup yields CDR1 GTSNPN and CDR2 SVGIG (reference sequence). CDR3 in amino acids: CAWSVERFNQPQHF. CDR3 sequence (DNA): TGTGCCTGGAGTGTTGAGCGGTTTAATCAGCCCCAGCATTTT.

This chain uses TRBV5-8 with TRBJ2-2, with 7 nucleotides matching TRBD1. Trimming removed 4 bases from V and 5 bases from J; junction bases left unmatched: 5. The CDR3 covers 14 residues. Germline V gene sequence: CDR1 SGHTS, CDR2 YDEGEE. CDR3 in amino acids: CASSIQGLTGELFF. CDR3 coding DNA: TGTGCCAGCAGCATACAGGGGTTAACCGGGGAGCTGTTTTTT.

Only one count was recorded for this clone. This chain connects TRBV9 to TRBJ2-7, with 7 nucleotides matching TRBD2. Germline V gene data show CDR1 as SGDLS and CDR2 as YYNGEE. The length of the CDR3 is 14 residues. V shed 0 bases, J shed 5 bases, and the junction held 5 bases outside the gene matches. DNA of the CDR3: TGTGCCAGCAGCGTAGACGGGAGGCGCGACGAGCAGTACTTC. This sequence encodes CASSVDGRRDEQYF.

The rearrangement links TRBV6-1 to TRBJ1-2, with D uncertain. Deletions cut 8 bases from V and 8 bases from J, with 15 bases between. This CDR3 comprises 12 residues. Germline V gene lookup returns CDR1 MNHNS and CDR2 SASEGT. In DNA, the CDR3 is TGTGCCAGCTCAACTTGGGGAGTCGGCTACACCTTC. It codes for CASSTWGVGYTF.

The rearrangement joins TRBV4-2 to TRBJ2-5; TRBD1 is a possible D gene (6 bases). The J call may be incorrect, as the DNA end agrees better with TRBJ2-7. CDR1 LGHNA and CDR2 YNFKEQ come from the germline V gene. The CDR3 covers 15 residues. The CDR3 bases are TGTGCCAGCAGCCAAGTGGAGGACAGCTCCTACGAGCAGTACTTC. It codes for CASSQVEDSSYEQYF.

The chain has TRBV29-1 and TRBJ2-7; D might be TRBD2 (6 bases). Trimming cost V 4 bases and J 2 bases, with 12 bases left between them. Germline V CDR1 and CDR2: SQVTM, ANQGSEA. CDR3 length equals 13 residues. The CDR3 nucleotides are TGCAGCGTTGTAGCGGACAATACCTACGAGCAGTACTTC. Translation: CSVVADNTYEQYF.

The V gene is TRBV6-6, the J gene TRBJ2-1; tentative D call: TRBD1 (6 bases). Per the germline V gene, CDR1 is MNHNY and CDR2 is SVGAGI (reference sequence). The CDR3 is 15 amino acids. V was pared by 0 bases and J by 8 bases, with 14 bases between. CDR3 amino acids: CASSYSSGEIDEQFF. The CDR3 region has the DNA TGTGCCAGCAGTTACTCTTCAGGGGAGATAGATGAGCAGTTCTTC.

This chain links TRBV7-9 with TRBJ1-3, with D maybe TRBD1 (5 bases). Germline lookup yields CDR1 SEHNR and CDR2 FQNEAQ (reference sequence). V was cut by 5 bases and J by 8 bases, with 16 bases left in between. CDR3 size: 14 residues. CDR3 sequence (DNA): TGTGCCAGCAGCCCTCACCTGGGGGGGGACACCATATATTTT. Translation: CASSPHLGGDTIYF.

This sequence joins TRBV27 and TRBJ2-1; 14 bases align to TRBD2. The V gene end was trimmed by 2 bases and the J gene end by 3 bases; junction bases not matched to a gene: 9. CDR1 MNHEY and CDR2 SMNVEV come from the germline V gene (reference sequence). This CDR3 comprises 19 residues. CDR3 protein: CASSLPGTSGRPFYNEQFF. CDR3 nucleotides: TGTGCCAGCAGTTTACCCGGGACTAGCGGGAGACCATTCTACAATGAGCAGTTCTTC.